This TCR beta chain came from a study of vaccination effects on CD4 cells after COVID-19. Turning to this clone: Its target is not known.

Pools of viral peptides were used by the ViraFEST assay to expand antigen-specific CD4+ T cells ahead of sequencing. Culture lasted about ten days before CD4+ T cell isolation. This person's SARS-CoV-2 infection, confirmed by PCR, occurred between March and December 2020. Fresh IL-2-containing medium replaced half the medium on days 3 and 7. The germline gives CDR1 SGDLS, CDR2 YYNGEE. This CDR3 is 16 amino acids long. The V segment lost 3 bases and the J segment 0 bases; nucleotides outside the gene matches: 5. Generated by immunoSEQ multiplex PCR, the TCRdb table keeps only in-frame clones and is missing some. This table has 21,000 or so clones, roughly four fifths appearing once.

This TCR was recovered from a human donor who had a prior SARS-CoV-2 infection. The chain is built from TRBV9 and TRBJ2-2, with 7 bases aligning to TRBD1. The sequenced sample was CD4+ T cells from PBMCs cultured with a peptide pool, obtained before COVID-19 vaccination. The CDR3 DNA reads as TGTGCCAGCAGCGCGCAAACAGGGGCGAACACCGGGGAGCTGTTTTTT. Residues: CASSAQTGANTGELFF. Drawing the rest from reference TRBV9 and TRBJ2-2, the complete variable domain is DSGVTQTPKHLITATGQRVTLRCSPRSGDLSVYWYQQSLDQGLQFLIQYYNGEERAKGNILERFSAQQFPDLHSELNLSSLELGDSALYFCASSAQTGANTGELFFGEGSRLTVL.